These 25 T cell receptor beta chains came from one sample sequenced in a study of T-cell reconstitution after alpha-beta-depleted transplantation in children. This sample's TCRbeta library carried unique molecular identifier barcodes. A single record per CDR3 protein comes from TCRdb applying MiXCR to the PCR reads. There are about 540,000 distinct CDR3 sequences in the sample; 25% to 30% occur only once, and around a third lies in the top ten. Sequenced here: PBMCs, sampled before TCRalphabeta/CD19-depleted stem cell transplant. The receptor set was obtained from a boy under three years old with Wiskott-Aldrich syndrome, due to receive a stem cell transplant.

This CDR3 is CASSQGSFGYGYTF. The CDR3 bases are TGTGCCAGCAGCCAAGGGTCCTTTGGCTATGGCTACACCTTC. V usage is TRBV3-1 and J usage is TRBJ1-2; no clear D. The CDR3 spans 14 residues. Trimming stripped 1 base from V and 4 bases from J, with 10 bases between. CDR1 is LGHDT and CDR2 is YNNKEL in the germline V gene (reference sequence).

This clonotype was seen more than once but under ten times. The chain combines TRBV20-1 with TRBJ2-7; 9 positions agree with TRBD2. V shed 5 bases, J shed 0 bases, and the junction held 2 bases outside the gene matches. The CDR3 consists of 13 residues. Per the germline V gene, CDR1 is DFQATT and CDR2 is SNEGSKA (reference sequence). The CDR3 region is CSAVSGSSYEQYF. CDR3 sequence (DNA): TGCAGTGCTGTTAGCGGGAGCTCCTACGAGCAGTACTTC.

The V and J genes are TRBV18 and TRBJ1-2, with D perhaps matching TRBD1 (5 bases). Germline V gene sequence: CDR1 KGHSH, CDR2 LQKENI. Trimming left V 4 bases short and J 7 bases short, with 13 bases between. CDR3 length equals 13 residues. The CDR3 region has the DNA TGTGCCAGCTCACACCAGGGAGCTGGTGGCTACACCTTC. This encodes CASSHQGAGGYTF. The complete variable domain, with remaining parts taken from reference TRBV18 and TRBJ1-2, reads NAGVMQNPRHLVRRRGQEARLRCSPMKGHSHVYWYRQLPEEGLKFMVYLQKENIIDESGMPKERFSAEFPKEGPSILRIQQVVRGDSAAYFCASSHQGAGGYTFGSGTRLTVV.

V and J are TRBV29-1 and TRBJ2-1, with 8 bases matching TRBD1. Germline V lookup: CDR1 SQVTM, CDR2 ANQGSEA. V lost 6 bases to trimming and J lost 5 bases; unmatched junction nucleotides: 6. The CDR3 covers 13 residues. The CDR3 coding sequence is TGCAGCGTGGCTCAGGGGGCACACAATGAGCAGTTCTTC. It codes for CSVAQGAHNEQFF.

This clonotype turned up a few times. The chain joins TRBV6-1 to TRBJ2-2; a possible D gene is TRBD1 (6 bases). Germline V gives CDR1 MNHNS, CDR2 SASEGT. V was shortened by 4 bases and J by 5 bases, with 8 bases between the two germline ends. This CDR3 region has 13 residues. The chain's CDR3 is CASSATGTGELFF. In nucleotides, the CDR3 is TGTGCCAGCAGTGCTACAGGGACCGGGGAGCTGTTTTTT.

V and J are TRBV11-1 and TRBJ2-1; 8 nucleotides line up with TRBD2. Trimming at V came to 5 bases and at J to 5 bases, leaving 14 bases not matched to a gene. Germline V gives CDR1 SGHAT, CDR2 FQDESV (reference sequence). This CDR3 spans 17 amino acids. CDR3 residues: CASSDPRGREAHNEQFF. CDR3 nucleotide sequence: TGTGCCAGCAGCGATCCTCGAGGGCGGGAGGCCCACAATGAGCAGTTCTTC.

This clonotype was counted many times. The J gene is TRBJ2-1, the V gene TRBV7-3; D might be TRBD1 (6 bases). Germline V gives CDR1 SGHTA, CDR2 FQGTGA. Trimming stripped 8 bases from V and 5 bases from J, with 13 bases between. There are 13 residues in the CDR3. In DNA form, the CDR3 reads TGTGCCAGCTCACTCAACAGGGACAATGAGCAGTTCTTC. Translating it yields CASSLNRDNEQFF.

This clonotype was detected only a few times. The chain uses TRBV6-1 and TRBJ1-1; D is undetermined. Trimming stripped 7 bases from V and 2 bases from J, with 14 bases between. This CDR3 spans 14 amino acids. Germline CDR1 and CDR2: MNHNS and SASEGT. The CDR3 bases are TGTGCCAGCACCTCCCGGGCCTTTAACACTGAAGCTTTCTTT. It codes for CASTSRAFNTEAFF.

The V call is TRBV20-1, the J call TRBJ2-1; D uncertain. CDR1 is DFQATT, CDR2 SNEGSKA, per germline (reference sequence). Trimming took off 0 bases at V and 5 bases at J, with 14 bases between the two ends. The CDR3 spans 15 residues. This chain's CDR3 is CSARDRTFPHNEQFF. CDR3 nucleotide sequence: TGCAGTGCTAGAGATAGGACGTTCCCACACAATGAGCAGTTCTTC.

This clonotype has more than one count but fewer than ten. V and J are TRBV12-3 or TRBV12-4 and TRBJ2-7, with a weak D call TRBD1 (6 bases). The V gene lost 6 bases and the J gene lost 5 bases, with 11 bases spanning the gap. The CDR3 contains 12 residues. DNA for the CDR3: TGTGCCAGCAGGAGACACAGGGACGAGCAGTACTTC. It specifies CASRRHRDEQYF.

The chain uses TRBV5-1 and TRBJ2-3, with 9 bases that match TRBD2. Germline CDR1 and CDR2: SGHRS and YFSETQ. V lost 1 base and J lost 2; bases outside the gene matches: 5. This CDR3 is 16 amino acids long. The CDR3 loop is CASSLNPSGITDTQYF. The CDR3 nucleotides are TGCGCCAGCAGCTTGAACCCTAGCGGGATCACAGATACGCAGTATTTT.

The CDR3 here is CAITDTDTQYF. In DNA form, the CDR3 reads TGTGCCATCACAGACACAGATACGCAGTATTTT. The chain recombines TRBV10-3 with TRBJ2-3; the D is unclear. This CDR3 has 11 residues. CDR1 is ENHRY and CDR2 is SYGVKD in the germline V gene. V was clipped by 7 bases and J by 2 bases, with 4 bases between them.

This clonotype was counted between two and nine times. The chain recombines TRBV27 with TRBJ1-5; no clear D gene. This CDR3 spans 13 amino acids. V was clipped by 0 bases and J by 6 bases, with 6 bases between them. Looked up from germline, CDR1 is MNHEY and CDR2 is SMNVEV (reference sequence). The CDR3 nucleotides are TGTGCCAGCAGTTTATCTGCTGGTCAGCCCCAGCATTTT. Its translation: CASSLSAGQPQHF.

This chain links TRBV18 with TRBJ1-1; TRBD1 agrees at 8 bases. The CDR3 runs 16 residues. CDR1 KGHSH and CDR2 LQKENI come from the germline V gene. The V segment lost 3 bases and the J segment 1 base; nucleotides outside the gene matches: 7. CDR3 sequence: CASSPRQGAGNTEAFF. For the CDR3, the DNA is TGTGCCAGCTCACCGCGGCAGGGGGCTGGGAACACTGAAGCTTTCTTT.

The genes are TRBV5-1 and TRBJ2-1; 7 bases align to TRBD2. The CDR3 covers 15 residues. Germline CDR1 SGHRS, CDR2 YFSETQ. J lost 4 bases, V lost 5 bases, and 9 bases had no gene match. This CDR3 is CASRLGASGYNEQFF. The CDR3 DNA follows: TGCGCCAGCAGGCTCGGGGCTAGCGGTTACAATGAGCAGTTCTTC.

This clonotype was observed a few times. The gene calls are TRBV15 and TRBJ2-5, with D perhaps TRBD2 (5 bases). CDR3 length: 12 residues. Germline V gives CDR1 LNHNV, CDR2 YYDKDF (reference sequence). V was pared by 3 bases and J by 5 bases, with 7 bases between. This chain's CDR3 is CATSRRGETQYF. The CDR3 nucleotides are TGTGCCACCAGCAGGAGAGGGGAGACCCAGTACTTC.

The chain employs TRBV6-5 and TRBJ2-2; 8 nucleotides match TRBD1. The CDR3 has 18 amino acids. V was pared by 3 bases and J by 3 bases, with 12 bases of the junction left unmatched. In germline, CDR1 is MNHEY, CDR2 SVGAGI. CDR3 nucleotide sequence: TGTGCCAGCAGTTATATCCCACGGACAGGGCCATACACCGGGGAGCTGTTTTTT. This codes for CASSYIPRTGPYTGELFF.

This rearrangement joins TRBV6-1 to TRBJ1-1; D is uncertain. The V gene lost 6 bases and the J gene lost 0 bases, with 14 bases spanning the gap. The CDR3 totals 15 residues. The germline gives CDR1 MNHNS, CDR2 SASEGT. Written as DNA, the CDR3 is TGTGCCAGCAGAACAACAAACGGGCTGAACACTGAAGCTTTCTTT. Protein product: CASRTTNGLNTEAFF.

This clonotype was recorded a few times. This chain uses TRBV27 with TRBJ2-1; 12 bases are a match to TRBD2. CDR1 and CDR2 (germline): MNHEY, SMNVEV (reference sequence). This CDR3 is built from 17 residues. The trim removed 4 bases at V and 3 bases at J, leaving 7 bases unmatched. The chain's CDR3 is CASSYSTSGGVYNEQFF. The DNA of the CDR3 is TGTGCCAGCAGTTACTCGACTAGCGGGGGCGTCTACAATGAGCAGTTCTTC.

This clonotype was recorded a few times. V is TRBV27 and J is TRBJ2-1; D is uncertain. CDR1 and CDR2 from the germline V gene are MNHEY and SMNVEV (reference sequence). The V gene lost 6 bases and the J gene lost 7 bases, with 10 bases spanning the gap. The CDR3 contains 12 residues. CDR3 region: CASSPNKNEQFF. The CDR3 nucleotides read TGTGCCAGCAGCCCAAACAAGAATGAGCAGTTCTTC.

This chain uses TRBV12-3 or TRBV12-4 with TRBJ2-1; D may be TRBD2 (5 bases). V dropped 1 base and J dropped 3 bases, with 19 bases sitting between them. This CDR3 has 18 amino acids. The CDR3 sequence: CASSLGFVRVRGYNEQFF. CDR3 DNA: TGTGCCAGCAGTTTAGGGTTCGTACGAGTCCGGGGCTACAATGAGCAGTTCTTC.

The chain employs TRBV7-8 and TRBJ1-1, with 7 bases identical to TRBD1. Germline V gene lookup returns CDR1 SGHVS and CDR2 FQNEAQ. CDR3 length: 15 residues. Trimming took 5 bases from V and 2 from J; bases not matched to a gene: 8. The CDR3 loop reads CASSDRTGANTEAFF. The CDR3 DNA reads TGTGCCAGCAGCGACCGGACAGGCGCAAACACTGAAGCTTTCTTT.

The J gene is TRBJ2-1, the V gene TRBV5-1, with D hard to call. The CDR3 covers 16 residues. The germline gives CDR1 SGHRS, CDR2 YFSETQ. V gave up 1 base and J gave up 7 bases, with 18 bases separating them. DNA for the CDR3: TGCGCCAGCAGCTTGCAGCCGGCAGGTCAAGGGAATGAGCAGTTCTTC. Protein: CASSLQPAGQGNEQFF. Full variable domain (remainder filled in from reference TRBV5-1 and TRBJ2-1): KAGVTQTPRYLIKTRGQQVTLSCSPISGHRSVSWYQQTPGQGLQFLFEYFSETQRNKGNFPGRFSGRQFSNSRSEMNVSTLELGDSALYLCASSLQPAGQGNEQFFGPGTRLTVL.

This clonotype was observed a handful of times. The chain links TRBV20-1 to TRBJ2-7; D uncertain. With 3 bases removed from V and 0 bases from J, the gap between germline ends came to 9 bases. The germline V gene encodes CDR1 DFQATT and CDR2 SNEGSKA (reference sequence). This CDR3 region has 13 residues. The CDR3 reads CSASLGISYEQYF. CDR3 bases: TGCAGTGCTAGTTTGGGGATCTCCTACGAGCAGTACTTC.

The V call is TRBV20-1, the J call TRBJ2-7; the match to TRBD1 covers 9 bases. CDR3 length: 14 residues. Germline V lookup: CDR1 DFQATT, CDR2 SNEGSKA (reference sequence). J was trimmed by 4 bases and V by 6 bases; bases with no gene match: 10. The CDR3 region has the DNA TGCAGTGCGCCCCGGGACAGGGATCTTTACGAGCAGTACTTC. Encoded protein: CSAPRDRDLYEQYF.